The 24 T cell receptor beta chains in this list originate from one sample, sequenced in a study of memory CD4+ T cells and cytomegalovirus serostatus (dated by TCRdb to between 2018 and 2020). Single viable CD3+CD4+CD8-CD45RO+ cells were sorted as memory CD4+ T cells on a FACSAria II. Library generation was performed with the immunoSEQ multiplex PCR assay. This immuneACCESS table, as held by TCRdb, lists in-frame sequences with V and J called but not all clones. Of the missing ones, under half trace to an unresolved V gene in checked studies; the others have no known cause. This sample holds about 25,000 clones; approximately 72% were observed only once. Approximately 0.7% of the sample is held by the ten biggest clonotypes. The sequencing input was memory CD4+ T cells from blood. Receptor source: an adult in good health and CMV-seronegative.

The table lists this clone with a few counts. Here the CDR3 reads CATSSRRRTAFF. DNA of the CDR3: TGTGCCACCAGCAGCCGCCGGCGGACGGCTTTCTTT. This sequence joins TRBV15 and TRBJ1-1, with unresolved D. Trimming cost V 3 bases and J 11 bases, with 13 bases left between them. The CDR3 is 12 amino acids. CDR1 is LNHNV, CDR2 YYDKDF, per germline (reference sequence).

V usage is TRBV6-5 and J usage is TRBJ1-2; D uncertain. Between the trimmed V and J ends, which lost 0 bases and 0 bases, there was a span of 11 bases. CDR3 length: 16 residues. The V gene's germline CDR1 is MNHEY and CDR2 SVGAGI. The CDR3 bases are TGTGCCAGCAGTTACTCGTTAGACATGGCTAACTATGGCTACACCTTC. Protein: CASSYSLDMANYGYTF.

The chain combines TRBV9 with TRBJ1-6; TRBD1 is a possible D gene (5 bases). V lost 4 bases and J 6 bases, leaving 20 bases between the germline ends. Germline lookup yields CDR1 SGDLS and CDR2 YYNGEE. The CDR3 consists of 17 residues. The CDR3 bases are TGTGCCAGCAGCTGCCGGGACGGCGTCTGCCTTAATTCACCCCTCCACTTT. Its protein is CASSCRDGVCLNSPLHF.

The V call is TRBV6-1, the J call TRBJ2-5; D may be TRBD2 (5 bases). Germline V gene sequence: CDR1 MNHNS, CDR2 SASEGT. This CDR3 has 15 residues. The germline V and J ends were trimmed by 6 bases and 1 base, with 15 bases remaining between them. Written as DNA, the CDR3 is TGTGCCAGCAGCCTTATAACTAGGCTCCAAGAGACCCAGTACTTC. Protein: CASSLITRLQETQYF.

The V and J genes are TRBV18 and TRBJ1-6; TRBD1 agrees at 10 bases. The CDR3 totals 18 residues. Germline CDR1 is KGHSH and CDR2 is LQKENI. The trim removed 2 bases at V and 8 bases at J, leaving 12 bases unmatched. The CDR3 region has the DNA TGTGCCAGCTCACCAATGGGACAGGGGACCTTGGGAGATTCACCCCTCCACTTT. Its translation: CASSPMGQGTLGDSPLHF.

This chain's CDR3 is CASTADTTNTGELFF. CDR3 sequence (DNA): TGTGCCAGCACCGCGGACACCACGAACACCGGGGAGCTGTTTTTT. The chain has TRBV5-4 and TRBJ2-2; D possibly corresponds to TRBD1 (5 bases). The CDR3 consists of 15 residues. The germline V gene encodes CDR1 SGHNT and CDR2 YYREEE (reference sequence). Trimming took off 6 bases at V and 0 bases at J, with 12 bases between the two ends.

A single count supports this clone. The CDR3 reads CASSWTGGNTNEKLFF. In DNA, the CDR3 is TGTGCCAGCAGTTGGACAGGGGGAAACACTAATGAAAAACTGTTTTTT. The chain joins TRBV6-5 to TRBJ1-4; 10 bases are shared with TRBD1. V shed 4 bases and J 2 bases; nucleotides not matched to a gene: 4. The CDR3 is made up of 16 amino acids. Per germline, CDR1 MNHEY and CDR2 SVGAGI.

V gene TRBV2 combines with J gene TRBJ2-7; a weak D match, TRBD2 (5 bases). The V end lost 5 bases, the J end lost 4 bases, and 9 bases lay between the germline ends. The germline gives CDR1 SNHLY, CDR2 FYNNEI. The CDR3 is 12 amino acids. DNA for the CDR3: TGTGCCAGCAGTAGGACTGATTACGAGCAGTACTTC. Its protein product is CASSRTDYEQYF.

As to this clone: The germline gene is not matched at one end of the junction; a read error may be the cause. The gene calls are TRBV2 and TRBJ2-7, with D perhaps matching TRBD1 (6 bases). In germline, CDR1 is SNHLY, CDR2 FYNNEI. This CDR3 has 14 residues. The CDR3 protein is CASSLDPPQGYLLF. The DNA of the CDR3 is TGTGCCAGCAGCCTTGACCCACCACAGGGTTATCTCCTTTTC.

The CDR3 protein is CASSYQGGRTDTQYF. CDR3 bases: TGTGCCAGCAGTTACCAGGGGGGGCGTACAGATACGCAGTATTTT. V and J are TRBV6-6 and TRBJ2-3, with D perhaps assigned TRBD1 or TRBD2 (7 bases each). The CDR3 consists of 15 residues. CDR1 is MNHNY and CDR2 is SVGAGI in the germline V gene (reference sequence). V lost 2 bases and J lost 3, with 12 bases in between.

The genes are TRBV11-2 and TRBJ1-1, with a weak D call TRBD1 (5 bases). Germline CDR1 and CDR2: SGHAT and FQNNGV. V dropped 1 base and J dropped 4 bases, with 10 bases sitting between them. This CDR3 is 14 amino acids long. CDR3 nucleotide sequence: TGTGCCAGCAGCTTAGCATTGGGGACCACTGAAGCTTTCTTT. Translating gives CASSLALGTTEAFF.

This clone was detected a few times. The CDR3 region is CASSQATTSGGREQFF. In DNA form, the CDR3 reads TGTGCCAGCAGCCAAGCTACGACTAGCGGGGGGAGGGAGCAGTTCTTC. V usage is TRBV4-2 and J usage is TRBJ2-1; 13 bases are a match to TRBD2. Germline V gene lookup returns CDR1 LGHNA and CDR2 YNFKEQ. The CDR3 sequence is 16 residues long. The trim removed 1 base at V and 10 bases at J, leaving 7 bases unmatched.

This CDR3 is CASSVDRGKETQYF. The CDR3 DNA reads as TGTGCCAGCAGCGTAGACAGGGGCAAAGAGACCCAGTACTTC. This sequence joins TRBV9 and TRBJ2-5, with 7 positions matching TRBD1. CDR1 SGDLS and CDR2 YYNGEE come from the germline V gene. The J segment lost 3 bases and the V segment lost 0 bases, leaving 2 bases of the junction unmatched. CDR3 size: 14 residues.

This clone was detected once. J is TRBJ2-5 and V is TRBV4-1; D is possibly TRBD2 (6 bases). V shed 3 bases and J shed 1 base, with 12 bases lying between them. Germline V gives CDR1 MGHRA, CDR2 YSYEKL. The CDR3 contains 15 residues. The CDR3 spells CASSQGGPRQETQYF. CDR3 coding DNA: TGCGCCAGCAGCCAGGGGGGTCCCCGCCAAGAGACCCAGTACTTC.

V usage is TRBV11-1 and J usage is TRBJ2-3, with 9 bases identical to TRBD2. V shed 5 bases and J 6 bases; nucleotides not matched to a gene: 9. CDR3 length equals 15 residues. CDR1 SGHAT and CDR2 FQDESV come from the germline V gene (reference sequence). CDR3 DNA sequence: TGTGCCAGCAGCCCCGGGCGGGGGGGCCTCGATACGCAGTATTTT. Protein: CASSPGRGGLDTQYF.

The chain combines TRBV7-2 with TRBJ2-7; TRBD1 aligns across 10 bases. Germline CDR1 and CDR2: SGHTA and FQGNSA. The V and J ends lost 5 bases and 5 bases, in that order; junction bases with no gene match: 12. This CDR3 region has 16 residues. This CDR3 reads CASSPARTGGKDEQYF. The CDR3 region has the DNA TGTGCCAGCAGCCCAGCGAGGACAGGGGGTAAGGACGAGCAGTACTTC.

CDR3 in amino acids: CASSLDLSGVPYGYTF. In nucleotides, the CDR3 is TGTGCCAGCAGCTTAGACTTGTCAGGGGTCCCCTATGGCTACACCTTC. The gene calls are TRBV7-2 and TRBJ1-2; the D gene is possibly TRBD1 (6 bases). CDR1 SGHTA and CDR2 FQGNSA come from the germline V gene. Trimming cost V 1 base and J 4 bases, with 16 bases left between them. The CDR3 sequence is 16 residues long.

The chain has TRBV5-5 and TRBJ2-2, with D perhaps TRBD1 (5 bases). V lost 4 bases, J lost 2 bases, and 12 bases lay in between. Germline V CDR1 and CDR2: SGHKS, YYEKEE (reference sequence). The CDR3 loop spans 15 amino acids. The CDR3 coding sequence is TGTGCCAGCAGCCCCACCAGGGTTAACACCGGGGAGCTGTTTTTT. Translated, it gives CASSPTRVNTGELFF.

The V call is TRBV18, the J call TRBJ2-3; D not certain. V was shortened by 6 bases and J by 6 bases, with 13 bases between the two germline ends. The CDR3 contains 13 residues. The germline V gene has CDR1 KGHSH and CDR2 LQKENI. This CDR3 reads CASSPTGSDTQYF. CDR3 nucleotide sequence: TGTGCCAGCTCCCCCACCGGGTCGGATACGCAGTATTTT.

This clone was picked up a small number of times. CDR3 sequence: CSAKDSPGAFF. The CDR3 region has the DNA TGCAGTGCGAAGGACAGTCCTGGAGCTTTCTTT. J is TRBJ1-1 and V is TRBV20-1; D is possibly TRBD1 (6 bases). Per the germline V gene, CDR1 is DFQATT and CDR2 is SNEGSKA (reference sequence). V was trimmed by 6 bases and J by 10 bases, leaving 15 bases between them. The CDR3 extends over 11 amino acids.

This CDR3 is CASSLGTGGSISSGANVLTF. The CDR3 nucleotides are TGCGCCAGCAGCTTAGGGACAGGGGGTTCAATTTCCTCTGGGGCCAACGTCCTGACTTTC. This chain joins TRBV5-1 and TRBJ2-6; 11 positions agree with TRBD1. The CDR3 extends over 20 amino acids. Losses at the gene ends were 2 bases for V and 0 bases for J; bases not matched to a gene: 10. CDR1 and CDR2 from the germline V gene are SGHRS and YFSETQ.

This chain joins TRBV15 and TRBJ1-1; tentatively, D is TRBD1 (5 bases). This CDR3 comprises 15 residues. CDR1 is LNHNV, CDR2 YYDKDF, per germline (reference sequence). Trimming left V 5 bases short and J 3 bases short, with 16 bases between. CDR3 nucleotide sequence: TGTGCCACCAGCGGCGGCCGGGGGTTCGACACTGAAGCTTTCTTT. Protein sequence: CATSGGRGFDTEAFF.

The chain recombines TRBV27 with TRBJ2-7, with 8 nucleotides matching TRBD2. The CDR3 length is 14 residues. V trimming: 6 bases; J trimming: 2 bases; junction bases outside the gene matches: 6. Germline V lookup: CDR1 MNHEY, CDR2 SMNVEV (reference sequence). The CDR3 nucleotides read TGTGCCAGCAGCATTAGCGGGGCCACCTACGAGCAGTACTTC. This encodes CASSISGATYEQYF.

CDR3 DNA: TGTGCCAGTAGCCTCTCAAGATTTGAAGCTTTCTTT. Protein: CASSLSRFEAFF. The chain uses TRBV19 and TRBJ1-1; unclear D gene. Germline V gene data show CDR1 as LNHDA and CDR2 as SQIVND (reference sequence). V lost 6 bases and J 7 bases, leaving 12 bases between the germline ends. This CDR3 spans 12 amino acids.